Detailed here is one TCR beta chain. The data were taken from a study of blood T cell repertoires in COVID-19. Study context: Both acute and convalescent COVID-19 samples were obtained from the United States, Italy and Spain.

In the study's own analysis: From reference gene primer amplification, estimates of nucleated cell counts were derived. Produced via immunoSEQ multiplex PCR; TCRdb's table is partial and in-frame only. That table supplies the V and J calls and clone size; D and trimming were determined from the DNA. The table has approximately 120,000 clones, around 88% seen once. Per the germline V gene, CDR1 is LGHNA and CDR2 is YSLEER. The length of the CDR3 is 18 residues. V was shortened by 0 bases and J by 4 bases, with 18 bases between the two germline ends. V is TRBV4-3 and J is TRBJ2-2; D perhaps matches TRBD2 (6 bases). The sequenced sample consisted of peripheral blood. The source of this sequence is a human donor with acute or convalescent COVID-19. The donor label of this sample is uncertain. CDR3 nucleotide sequence: TGCGCCAGCAGCCAAGATCGATTTGTGCGGGAACTCACCGGGGAGCTGTTTTTT. Translating gives CASSQDRFVRELTGELFF.